The 30 T cell receptor beta chains given below trace back to one sample, sequenced in a study of blood T cell repertoires in COVID-19. The protocol was immunoSEQ multiplex PCR, while the TCRdb copy is restricted to in-frame clones and leaves out a portion. The table has approximately 300,000 clones, more than 80% seen once; the top ten hold roughly 6.5%. Input material: peripheral blood. The receptors here all came from a man younger than 35 who had recovered from COVID-19.

The V gene is TRBV3-1 (or the pseudogene TRBV3-2), the J gene TRBJ2-3, with 10 nucleotides matching TRBD2. Germline-derived CDR1 and CDR2 are LGHDT and YNNKEL (reference sequence). CDR3 length equals 19 residues. V trimming: 1 base; J trimming: 0 bases; junction bases outside the gene matches: 10. The DNA for the CDR3 is TGTGCCAGCAGCCAAGCGCAACCCGGGACTAGCGCGAGCACAGATACGCAGTATTTT. As protein: CASSQAQPGTSASTDTQYF.

The genes are TRBV7-9 and TRBJ1-2; no reliable D call. The CDR3 has 11 amino acids. Per germline, CDR1 SEHNR and CDR2 FQNEAQ (reference sequence). V dropped 6 bases and J dropped 3 bases, with 5 bases sitting between them. The CDR3 bases are TGTGCCAGCAGATCAGACTATGGCTACACCTTC. Translating gives CASRSDYGYTF.

In this sample, this clone turned up once. The chain couples TRBV30 to TRBJ2-1; 13 nucleotides match TRBD2. This CDR3 spans 15 amino acids. The germline gives CDR1 GTSNPN, CDR2 SVGIG (reference sequence). With 2 bases clipped from V and 5 bases from J, the junction kept 3 bases outside the gene matches. CDR3 nucleotide sequence: TGTGCCTGGAGTATACTAGCGGGGGGGAACAATGAGCAGTTCTTC. This sequence encodes CAWSILAGGNNEQFF.

In this sample, this clone turned up a few times. This chain uses TRBV2 with TRBJ1-5; TRBD1 matches at 9 bases. Germline trimming cut 5 bases from V and 5 bases from J; bases unmatched to any gene: 4. CDR3 length: 14 amino acids. The germline V gene has CDR1 SNHLY and CDR2 FYNNEI. The chain's CDR3 is CASSKGQGHQPQHF. CDR3 nucleotides: TGTGCCAGCAGTAAGGGACAGGGCCATCAGCCCCAGCATTTT.

The DNA for the CDR3 is TGTGCCAGTAGTACCCAGACAAGGTGGGGGGACAATGAGCAGTTCTTC. Its translation: CASSTQTRWGDNEQFF. J is TRBJ2-1 and V is TRBV19, with a possible D match to TRBD2 (6 bases). V lost 4 bases and J 5 bases, leaving 18 bases between the germline ends. The CDR3 spans 16 residues. Looked up from germline, CDR1 is LNHDA and CDR2 is SQIVND (reference sequence).

This chain links TRBV3-1 (or the pseudogene TRBV3-2) with TRBJ2-1, with 12 bases lining up with TRBD2. Trimming took 7 bases from V and 6 from J; bases not matched to a gene: 16. Germline loops: CDR1 LGHDT, CDR2 YNNKEL (reference sequence). CDR3 size: 18 residues. The CDR3 sequence: CASTHLTSGRQVVNEQFF. In nucleotides, the CDR3 is TGTGCCAGCACCCACCTGACTAGCGGGAGACAGGTTGTCAATGAGCAGTTCTTC.

The chain is built from TRBV3-1 (or the pseudogene TRBV3-2) and TRBJ1-1; 10 nucleotides line up with TRBD1. Germline V gives CDR1 LGHDT, CDR2 YNNKEL (reference sequence). There are 16 residues in the CDR3. Unmatched junction bases numbered 8, after V lost 1 base and J lost 6 bases. DNA for the CDR3: TGTGCCAGCAGCCAAGGGGCGACAGGGGGCATCGCTGAAGCTTTCTTT. This translates into CASSQGATGGIAEAFF.

The chain links TRBV11-2 to TRBJ2-6; 8 bases agree with TRBD1. The germline gives CDR1 SGHAT, CDR2 FQNNGV. Trimming removed 2 bases from V and 0 bases from J; junction bases left unmatched: 6. The CDR3 runs 18 residues. DNA for the CDR3: TGTGCCAGCAGCTTACAGGGGGCCGTTATCTCTGGGGCCAACGTCCTGACTTTC. It specifies CASSLQGAVISGANVLTF.

The V call is TRBV12-3 or TRBV12-4, the J call TRBJ1-1; D may be TRBD1 (5 bases). This CDR3 contains 12 residues. Trimming removed 8 bases at V and 6 bases at J, with 13 bases between. The CDR3 coding sequence is TGTGCCAGCCGGGGGGAAGGGGCTGAAGCTTTCTTT. Translating it yields CASRGEGAEAFF.

This clone was counted once. The rearrangement links TRBV24-1 to TRBJ1-6; D gene uncertain. The germline V gene has CDR1 KGHDR and CDR2 SFDVKD. The CDR3 is 16 residues long. V lost 0 bases, J lost 8 bases, and 13 bases lay in between. CDR3 in DNA: TGTGCCACCAGTGATTTGCAAGTGGCCCGGGATTCACCCCTCCACTTT. Protein sequence: CATSDLQVARDSPLHF.

The chain employs TRBV7-6 and TRBJ2-5; unclear D gene. Germline-derived CDR1 and CDR2 are SGHVS and FNYEAQ. The CDR3 totals 14 residues. V lost 4 bases to trimming and J lost 5 bases, with 14 bases between them. This chain's CDR3 is CASSSAEPQETQYF. The DNA for the CDR3 is TGTGCCAGCAGCTCGGCGGAGCCGCAGGAGACCCAGTACTTC.

This clone has just one count. This chain joins TRBV2 and TRBJ1-5; 8 positions agree with TRBD1. CDR1 is SNHLY, CDR2 FYNNEI, per germline. There are 14 residues in the CDR3. V dropped 7 bases and J dropped 7; count of bases not matched to a gene: 9. DNA for the CDR3: TGTGCCAGCATGTCGGGGACAGGTTTACAGCCCCAGCATTTT. It codes for CASMSGTGLQPQHF.

The chain carries TRBV3-1 (or the pseudogene TRBV3-2) and TRBJ1-2; 8 bases map to TRBD1. Trimming took 4 bases from V and 8 from J; bases not matched to a gene: 3. Germline V CDR1 and CDR2: LGHDT, YNNKEL (reference sequence). This CDR3 contains 12 residues. CDR3 DNA: TGTGCCAGCAGCCTACAGGGGGGCGGCTACACCTTC. As protein: CASSLQGGGYTF.

The chain couples TRBV5-1 to TRBJ1-2; 8 bases agree with TRBD1. With 1 base clipped from V and 6 bases from J, the junction kept 8 bases outside the gene matches. CDR1 and CDR2 (germline): SGHRS, YFSETQ. This CDR3 region has 15 residues. The CDR3 bases are TGCGCCAGCAGCTTGAGGGACAGGAGTGGTGATGGCTACACCTTC. The encoded protein is CASSLRDRSGDGYTF.

This clone is a singleton in its sample. This chain uses TRBV18 with TRBJ2-1; 10 nucleotides match TRBD1. The V and J ends lost 8 bases and 4 bases, in that order; junction bases with no gene match: 8. The length of the CDR3 is 15 residues. Germline V lookup: CDR1 KGHSH, CDR2 LQKENI. The DNA for the CDR3 is TGTGCCAGCCTCCAAGGGACAGGGGATTACAATGAGCAGTTCTTC. It yields the protein CASLQGTGDYNEQFF. The full variable domain, completed using reference TRBV18 and TRBJ2-1, is NAGVMQNPRHLVRRRGQEARLRCSPMKGHSHVYWYRQLPEEGLKFMVYLQKENIIDESGMPKERFSAEFPKEGPSILRIQQVVRGDSAAYFCASLQGTGDYNEQFFGPGTRLTVL.

This clone appeared once. The J gene is TRBJ2-7, the V gene TRBV11-2, with 8 bases matching TRBD2. Germline CDR1 and CDR2: SGHAT and FQNNGV. This CDR3 spans 15 amino acids. V gave up 5 bases and J gave up 2 bases; unmatched junction bases: 8. This chain's CDR3 is CASSPSSGSTYEQYF. The CDR3 coding sequence is TGTGCCAGCAGCCCCTCCAGCGGGAGTACCTACGAGCAGTACTTC.

The genes are TRBV7-9 and TRBJ2-1, with D tentatively TRBD2 (6 bases). Trimming cost V 5 bases and J 7 bases, with 12 bases left between them. CDR3 length: 13 residues. The V gene's germline CDR1 is SEHNR and CDR2 FQNEAQ (reference sequence). The CDR3 DNA is TGTGCCAGCAGCGGGAGGACGGAGAATGAGCAGTTCTTC. Protein sequence: CASSGRTENEQFF.

This clone has only one observation. The CDR3 region has the DNA TGTGCCAGCAGCGCGGGGGTCGGCTCCTACAATGAGCAGTTCTTC. It yields the protein CASSAGVGSYNEQFF. This chain connects TRBV9 to TRBJ2-1, with a possible D match to TRBD2 (6 bases). This CDR3 comprises 15 residues. Germline V lookup: CDR1 SGDLS, CDR2 YYNGEE. Trimming removed 3 bases from V and 0 bases from J, with 10 bases in between.

In nucleotides, the CDR3 is TGTGCCAGCAGTGAAGCAAGGACAGTCTTCTATGGCTACACCTTC. Amino acid sequence: CASSEARTVFYGYTF. The J gene is TRBJ1-2, the V gene TRBV6-1; D is perhaps TRBD1 (6 bases). Trimming took off 0 bases at V and 4 bases at J, with 12 bases between the two ends. Germline CDR1 MNHNS, CDR2 SASEGT. This CDR3 comprises 15 residues.

The chain uses TRBV9 and TRBJ2-3; tentative D call: TRBD2 (6 bases). The CDR3 loop spans 15 amino acids. The germline gives CDR1 SGDLS, CDR2 YYNGEE. V lost 2 bases and J 0 bases, leaving 10 bases between the germline ends. The CDR3 DNA sequence: TGTGCCAGCAGCGTCTTCCGGGAGAGCACAGATACGCAGTATTTT. As protein: CASSVFRESTDTQYF.

A few counts support this clone. The chain links TRBV2 to TRBJ2-4, with 9 bases that match TRBD2. The CDR3 runs to 14 residues. Trimming at V came to 7 bases and at J to 7 bases, leaving 8 bases not matched to a gene. CDR1 is SNHLY, CDR2 FYNNEI, per germline. CDR3 in amino acids: CASNEGLAGNIQYF. DNA of the CDR3: TGTGCCAGCAACGAGGGACTAGCAGGGAACATTCAGTACTTC.

The V call is TRBV7-9, the J call TRBJ1-1; TRBD1 might be the D (5 bases). The CDR3 runs to 14 residues. Deletions cut 3 bases from V and 5 bases from J, with 13 bases between. Germline CDR1 reads SEHNR; CDR2 reads FQNEAQ (reference sequence). CDR3 protein: CASSLDTRGTEAFF. DNA of the CDR3: TGTGCCAGCAGCTTGGACACCCGGGGGACTGAAGCTTTCTTT.

The J gene is TRBJ1-2, the V gene TRBV7-2, with D perhaps TRBD1 (5 bases). Trimming stripped 5 bases from V and 0 bases from J, with 13 bases between. CDR3 length: 15 residues. CDR1 is SGHTA, CDR2 FQGNSA, per germline. CDR3: CASSQGIEANYGYTF. DNA of the CDR3: TGTGCCAGCAGCCAGGGTATCGAGGCTAACTATGGCTACACCTTC.

The V gene is TRBV5-1, the J gene TRBJ2-7; a weak D match, TRBD2 (6 bases). This CDR3 comprises 15 residues. V lost 0 bases and J 0 bases, leaving 10 bases between the germline ends. Germline values: CDR1 SGHRS, CDR2 YFSETQ. For the CDR3, the DNA is TGCGCCAGCAGCTTGGTTGACGGGAGCTCCTACGAGCAGTACTTC. It translates to CASSLVDGSSYEQYF.

The rearrangement uses TRBV16 and TRBJ1-1; TRBD1 might be the D (5 bases). CDR1 and CDR2 (germline): KGHSY, FQNENV. The CDR3 runs to 14 residues. V was pared by 4 bases and J by 3 bases, with 12 bases between. CDR3 bases: TGTGCCAGCAGCCTTCTAGGAGGGGACACTGAAGCTTTCTTT. Translating gives CASSLLGGDTEAFF. Supplemented by reference TRBV16 and TRBJ1-1, the full variable domain reads GEEVAQTPKHLVRGEGQKAKLYCAPIKGHSYVFWYQQVLKNEFKFLISFQNENVFDETGMPKERFSAKCLPNSPCSLEIQATKLEDSAVYFCASSLLGGDTEAFFGQGTRLTVV.

This clone has only a few counts. The J gene is TRBJ2-7, the V gene TRBV2; 7 bases line up with TRBD2. Trimming took 4 bases from V and 1 from J; bases not matched to a gene: 4. Germline CDR1 is SNHLY and CDR2 is FYNNEI. The CDR3 spans 14 residues. The CDR3 sequence is CASSVLASSYEQYF. The CDR3 DNA reads as TGTGCCAGCAGTGTACTAGCGTCGTCCTACGAGCAGTACTTC. The full variable domain, its missing parts supplied by reference TRBV2 and TRBJ2-7, is EPEVTQTPSHQVTQMGQEVILRCVPISNHLYFYWYRQILGQKVEFLVSFYNNEISEKSEIFDDQFSVERPDGSNFTLKIRSTKLEDSAMYFCASSVLASSYEQYFGPGTRLTVT.

The chain joins TRBV6-2 or TRBV6-3 to TRBJ1-1; D is undetermined. CDR3 size: 13 residues. Trimming removed 2 bases from V and 4 bases from J, with 8 bases in between. CDR1 and CDR2 (germline): MNHEY, SVGEGT. The CDR3 loop reads CASSYGSTTEAFF. DNA of the CDR3: TGTGCCAGCAGTTACGGGAGTACCACTGAAGCTTTCTTT.

The chain combines TRBV5-6 with TRBJ2-5; 7 nucleotides match TRBD1. Germline values: CDR1 SGHDT, CDR2 YYEEEE. The CDR3 consists of 13 residues. Germline trimming cut 3 bases from V and 3 bases from J; bases unmatched to any gene: 2. CDR3 coding DNA: TGTGCCAGCAGCTCCGGGACAGAAGAGACCCAGTACTTC. Its translation is CASSSGTEETQYF.

In regard to this clone: The same CDR3 is also encoded by other DNA sequences in this sample. V is TRBV7-9 and J is TRBJ2-5, with D unresolved. Germline CDR1 reads SEHNR; CDR2 reads FQNEAQ (reference sequence). This CDR3 region has 11 residues. V was cut by 5 bases and J by 2 bases, with 3 bases left in between. The CDR3 here is CASSLQETQYF. DNA of the CDR3: TGTGCCAGCAGCCTACAAGAGACCCAGTACTTC.

V is TRBV5-4 and J is TRBJ1-2; TRBD1 matches at 10 bases. Germline-derived CDR1 and CDR2 are SGHNT and YYREEE (reference sequence). The CDR3 runs 13 residues. Losses at the gene ends were 3 bases for V and 8 bases for J; bases not matched to a gene: 4. CDR3 sequence: CASSWDRGGGYTF. The CDR3 DNA reads as TGTGCCAGCAGCTGGGACAGGGGTGGCGGCTACACCTTC.